This T cell receptor (beta chain) was obtained from a study of T cell responses to AZD1222 COVID-19 vaccine. General observations from the study: Spike-specific TCR breadth and depth both grew after two AZD1222 doses.

In regard to this clone: Its target is not known.

Some clones are missing from TCRdb's copy, which holds only in-frame ones; the method was immunoSEQ multiplex PCR. The sample contains 68,000 or so clones, about 80% of which appear only once. This receptor was obtained from an adult in good health. This sample comprised peripheral blood, obtained on day 0 of AZD1222 vaccination.

The CDR3 DNA is TGTGCCAGCAGCCAACGTCGGGGCATCCGTGGAGAGACCCAGTACTTC. This translates into CASSQRRGIRGETQYF. V is TRBV14 and J is TRBJ2-5, with D possibly called TRBD1 or TRBD2 (5 bases each). CDR3 length: 16 residues. V was pared by 2 bases and J by 4 bases, with 17 bases between. CDR1 is SGHDN and CDR2 is FVKESK in the germline V gene.